The clone carrying this T cell receptor beta chain has just a few counts. What it binds is unknown. The data are from a study of T cells after yellow fever vaccination. Findings and caveats of the study: A weaker but faster secondary response was observed, peaking on day 5 versus 15.

The CDR3 consists of 14 residues. With 2 bases removed from V and 2 bases from J, the gap between germline ends came to 8 bases. The germline CDR1 and CDR2 sequences are MNHNS and SASEGT. TCRdb reanalysed the 5' RACE reads using MiXCR and keeps one entry per CDR3 protein. The table lists approximately 300,000 distinct CDR3 sequences, 6.8% of them singletons. Sequencing was performed on PBMCs, taken approximately 47 days after the first yellow fever vaccination. This TCR was recovered from a man aged 18 to 30 who received the YFV17D yellow fever vaccine. J is TRBJ2-3 and V is TRBV6-1; D unclear. CDR3 sequence (DNA): TGTGCCAGCAGTGAAAGTGGGATCACAGATACGCAGTATTTT. Its protein product is CASSESGITDTQYF.